This record covers a single TCR beta chain. No antigen is known for it. Per-base qualities were not stored, and no clone one base away is much larger. Looking up the germline V gene yields CDR1 MDHEN and CDR2 SYDVKM. V trim: 5 bases; J trim: 4 bases; unmatched bases: 13. From the cysteine through the phenylalanine, the CDR3 covers 16 amino acids. The retained sequence is limited to the CDR3, 48 bases, with the frame set at the first base. This sample's treatment or condition label indicates: around 19 received Ad26.COV2.S at low or high dose, single or two shots; several received placebo; per-sample allocation not given. Repertoires of vaccine and placebo recipients were sequenced from samples collected on day 63 after the first injection. Between 29 July and 7 August 2020, Cohort 1b enrolled around 24 adults aged 18-55 years at one site in Boston, USA. As a vaccine, Ad26.COV2.S was a replication-incompetent adenovirus type 26 vector that expressed a prefusion-stabilized SARS-CoV-2 spike protein derived from the original Wuhan strain.

This sample stems from a study of Ad26.COV2.S vaccination and SARS-CoV-2 variants (dated by TCRdb to the early 2020s). About the full investigation: Donors in the vaccine arm were drawn from COV1001, a multicentre, randomized, double-blind, placebo-controlled phase I-IIa trial testing Ad26.COV2.S in healthy adults. A total of some 30 samples were included in the TCR-sequenced set, comprising around 19 Ad26.COV2.S vaccine recipients, 5 placebo recipients and 8 SARS-CoV-2 convalescent individuals. Trial participants were randomized into five groups of five, in which low-dose or high-dose Ad26.COV2.S was given once or twice, or placebo was given on both occasions. Blinding of investigators to trial group allocation was maintained during experiments and outcome assessment. Dosing of Ad26.COV2.S was intramuscular, at either 5x10^10 or 1x10^11 viral particles, delivered as one shot or as two shots spaced 56 days apart. TCRbeta repertoire sequencing served as the tool for gauging how specific and how broad the SARS-CoV-2-reactive T cell receptors were following Ad26.COV2.S vaccination. Study-wide conclusions, independent of this receptor: The study was not powered for comparison of responses between vaccine doses or regimens. Non-spike TCR breadth was comparable between vaccine and placebo recipients, consistent with the vaccine containing only spike. Spike-specific TCR breadth was higher in Ad26.COV2.S recipients than in placebo recipients (P = 0.0014). After vaccination, spike-specific CD8+ and CD4+ T cell responses were reported to show substantial breadth. According to the authors, total T cell responses may have been underestimated by the TCR breadth and depth analyses.

The immunoSEQ Assay was used to sequence TCRbeta CDR3 regions. After extraction, genomic DNA underwent amplification by bias-controlled multiplex PCR, followed by high-throughput sequencing. Per the original workflow: To quantify the absolute abundance of every unique TCRbeta CDR3 region, sequences were collapsed and filtered. Usable DNA was measured by amplifying reference genes present in all nucleated cells, and TCRbeta template counts were normalized to that usable DNA to estimate T cell fraction. Repertoire TCRs were annotated as SARS-CoV-2-specific when V gene, CDR3 amino acid sequence and J gene were exactly matched to a known reactive TCR set. MIRA supplied the reference SARS-CoV-2 TCR set, which was filtered for enrichment in COVID-19-positive ImmuneCODE repertoires so that public or cross-reactive TCRs were removed. Using the MIRA antigens, annotated TCRs were further analysed by specific ORF or by position within an ORF. Breadth was defined as annotated unique rearrangements over total unique productive rearrangements; depth was the summed frequency of those rearrangements. Two-sided Wilcoxon rank-sum tests were used to compare TCR breadth between groups. TCRdb re-hosts the immuneACCESS table, in-frame sequences only. Its copies lack some clones; in the studies checked, an unresolved V gene accounts for under half of them, and the cause for the rest is not known. V, J and clone size reflect that table, while D and trimming were determined from the DNA. Here the sample has roughly 380,000 clones; around 86% occur a single time. Clones ranked in the top ten supply about 3.4% of the sample.

The TCR sequence derives from a person between 18 and 65 years old who received the Ad26.COV2.S COVID-19 vaccine or a placebo. The specimen was peripheral blood, collected in a trial of Ad26.COV2.S vaccine versus placebo. The chain is assembled from TRBV28 and TRBJ2-5, with 7 central nucleotides matching TRBD1. This receptor carries the CDR3 CASSPLDRPNGETQYF. The bases are TGTGCCAGCAGTCCACTGGACAGGCCCAACGGAGAGACCCAGTACTTC.